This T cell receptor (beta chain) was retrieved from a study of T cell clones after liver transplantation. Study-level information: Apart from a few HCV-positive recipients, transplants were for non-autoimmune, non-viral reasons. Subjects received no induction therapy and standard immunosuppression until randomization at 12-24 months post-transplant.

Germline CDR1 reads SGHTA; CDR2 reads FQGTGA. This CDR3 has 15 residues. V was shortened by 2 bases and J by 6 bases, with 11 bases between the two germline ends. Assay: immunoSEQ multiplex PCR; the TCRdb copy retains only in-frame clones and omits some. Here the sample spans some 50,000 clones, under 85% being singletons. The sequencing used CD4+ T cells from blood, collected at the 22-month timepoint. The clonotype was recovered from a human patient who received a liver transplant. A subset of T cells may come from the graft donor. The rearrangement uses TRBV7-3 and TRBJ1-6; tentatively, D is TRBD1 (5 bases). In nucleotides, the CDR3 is TGTGCCAGCAGCTTATCGGGGGGAGGTAATTCACCCCTCCACTTT. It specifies CASSLSGGGNSPLHF.